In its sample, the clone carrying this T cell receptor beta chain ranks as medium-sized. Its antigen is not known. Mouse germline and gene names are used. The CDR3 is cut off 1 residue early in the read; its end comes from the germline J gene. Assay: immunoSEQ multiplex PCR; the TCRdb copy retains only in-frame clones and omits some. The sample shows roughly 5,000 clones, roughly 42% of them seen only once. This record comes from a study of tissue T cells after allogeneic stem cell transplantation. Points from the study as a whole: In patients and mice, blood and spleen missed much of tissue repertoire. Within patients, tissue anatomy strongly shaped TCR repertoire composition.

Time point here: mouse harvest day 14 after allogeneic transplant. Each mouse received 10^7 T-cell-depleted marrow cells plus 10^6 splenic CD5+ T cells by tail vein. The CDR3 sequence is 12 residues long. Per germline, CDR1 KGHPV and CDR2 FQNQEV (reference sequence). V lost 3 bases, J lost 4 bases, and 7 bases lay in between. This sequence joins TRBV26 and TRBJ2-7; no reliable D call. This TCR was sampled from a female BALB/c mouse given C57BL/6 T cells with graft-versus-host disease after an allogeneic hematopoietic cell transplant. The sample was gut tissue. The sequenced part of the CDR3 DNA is TGTGCCAGCAGTCTCCACCTTTATGAACAGTAC. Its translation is CASSLHLYEQY. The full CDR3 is CASSLHLYEQYF.